What follows is one TCR beta chain and its context. This record belongs to a study of cytomegalovirus exposure and HLA in healthy donors. About the research overall: Sequencing of some 200 million T cells in an earlier analysis found around 120 million unique TCR beta sequences.

Amplification used 60 Vbeta primers and 13 Jbeta primers. Only in-frame clones appear in the TCRdb table, and some are missing; sequencing was by immunoSEQ multiplex PCR. The repertoire has around 180,000 clones, 60% to 85% of them found once; the top ten carry about 1%. The ends lost 7 bases at V and 6 bases at J; junction bases unmatched: 14. Germline V gene lookup returns CDR1 LNHDA and CDR2 SQIVND (reference sequence). The CDR3 totals 18 residues. Sequencing was carried out using PBMCs. V gene TRBV19 combines with J gene TRBJ2-4; 14 nucleotides agree with TRBD2. The sequence came from a woman in her thirties or forties in good health and CMV-seronegative. The CDR3 spells CASTGLAGGLIFGNIQYF. The CDR3 coding sequence is TGTGCCAGTACTGGACTAGCGGGAGGCCTGATTTTCGGAAACATTCAGTACTTC. The full variable domain, completed using reference TRBV19 and TRBJ2-4, is DGGITQSPKYLFRKEGQNVTLSCEQNLNHDAMYWYRQDPGQGLRLIYYSQIVNDFQKGDIAEGYSVSREKKESFPLTVTSAQKNPTAFYLCASTGLAGGLIFGNIQYFGAGTRLSVL.